This T cell receptor (beta chain) was documented in a study of blood T cell repertoires in COVID-19. Overall study: Specimens from acute and convalescent COVID-19 originated in the United States, Italy and Spain. Nucleic acid was either cDNA or gDNA, and it came from T cells, B-cell-depleted T cells, or PBMCs.

CDR1 and CDR2 (germline): SNHLY, FYNNEI. The CDR3 length is 14 residues. Trimming removed 6 bases from V and 8 bases from J; junction bases left unmatched: 2. Per the original data handling: Amplification with reference gene primers provided the estimates of nucleated cell counts. TCRdb keeps only in-frame clones here, not all; method: immunoSEQ multiplex PCR. That table furnishes V, J and clone size, whereas the DNA furnished D and trimming. The data hold some 120,000 clones, with about 85% observed a single time. The TCR was taken from a human donor in a cohort sampled during active COVID-19. The chain joins TRBV2 to TRBJ2-1; 15 nucleotides agree with TRBD2. The specimen was peripheral blood. CDR3 bases: TGTGCCAGCAGCGGACTAGCGGGAGGGTATGAGCAGTTCTTC. Its protein is CASSGLAGGYEQFF.